The TCR beta chain under discussion was sequenced for a study of cytomegalovirus exposure and HLA in healthy donors. About the research overall: In a later analysis, the roughly 120 validation repertoires were reported to have used the same platform as the roughly 600 first-cohort repertoires. Study results and caveats: Reports showed the classifier diagnosing cytomegalovirus status with high specificity and sensitivity. Confirmation in vitro established that three CMV-associated chains were specific for CMV antigens. The study flagged approximately 180 TCR beta chains as cytomegalovirus-associated.

Repertoires were generated with immunoSEQ multiplex PCR, while TCRdb's copy carries only in-frame clones and drops some. The table has some 140,000 clones, roughly 81% seen once. The table lists this clone with a few counts. Its antigen is still unknown. The CDR3 totals 13 residues. In germline, CDR1 is WNHNN, CDR2 SYGVQD (reference sequence). Between the trimmed V and J ends, which lost 2 bases and 7 bases, there was a span of 9 bases. The origin of this receptor is a woman aged 25 to 45 in good health and CMV-seronegative. The chain links TRBV10-1 to TRBJ1-3; D gene unclear. The sample consisted of PBMCs. Here the CDR3 reads CASSEGLRNTIYF. In DNA form, the CDR3 reads TGCGCCAGCAGTGAGGGACTTCGGAACACCATATATTTT.